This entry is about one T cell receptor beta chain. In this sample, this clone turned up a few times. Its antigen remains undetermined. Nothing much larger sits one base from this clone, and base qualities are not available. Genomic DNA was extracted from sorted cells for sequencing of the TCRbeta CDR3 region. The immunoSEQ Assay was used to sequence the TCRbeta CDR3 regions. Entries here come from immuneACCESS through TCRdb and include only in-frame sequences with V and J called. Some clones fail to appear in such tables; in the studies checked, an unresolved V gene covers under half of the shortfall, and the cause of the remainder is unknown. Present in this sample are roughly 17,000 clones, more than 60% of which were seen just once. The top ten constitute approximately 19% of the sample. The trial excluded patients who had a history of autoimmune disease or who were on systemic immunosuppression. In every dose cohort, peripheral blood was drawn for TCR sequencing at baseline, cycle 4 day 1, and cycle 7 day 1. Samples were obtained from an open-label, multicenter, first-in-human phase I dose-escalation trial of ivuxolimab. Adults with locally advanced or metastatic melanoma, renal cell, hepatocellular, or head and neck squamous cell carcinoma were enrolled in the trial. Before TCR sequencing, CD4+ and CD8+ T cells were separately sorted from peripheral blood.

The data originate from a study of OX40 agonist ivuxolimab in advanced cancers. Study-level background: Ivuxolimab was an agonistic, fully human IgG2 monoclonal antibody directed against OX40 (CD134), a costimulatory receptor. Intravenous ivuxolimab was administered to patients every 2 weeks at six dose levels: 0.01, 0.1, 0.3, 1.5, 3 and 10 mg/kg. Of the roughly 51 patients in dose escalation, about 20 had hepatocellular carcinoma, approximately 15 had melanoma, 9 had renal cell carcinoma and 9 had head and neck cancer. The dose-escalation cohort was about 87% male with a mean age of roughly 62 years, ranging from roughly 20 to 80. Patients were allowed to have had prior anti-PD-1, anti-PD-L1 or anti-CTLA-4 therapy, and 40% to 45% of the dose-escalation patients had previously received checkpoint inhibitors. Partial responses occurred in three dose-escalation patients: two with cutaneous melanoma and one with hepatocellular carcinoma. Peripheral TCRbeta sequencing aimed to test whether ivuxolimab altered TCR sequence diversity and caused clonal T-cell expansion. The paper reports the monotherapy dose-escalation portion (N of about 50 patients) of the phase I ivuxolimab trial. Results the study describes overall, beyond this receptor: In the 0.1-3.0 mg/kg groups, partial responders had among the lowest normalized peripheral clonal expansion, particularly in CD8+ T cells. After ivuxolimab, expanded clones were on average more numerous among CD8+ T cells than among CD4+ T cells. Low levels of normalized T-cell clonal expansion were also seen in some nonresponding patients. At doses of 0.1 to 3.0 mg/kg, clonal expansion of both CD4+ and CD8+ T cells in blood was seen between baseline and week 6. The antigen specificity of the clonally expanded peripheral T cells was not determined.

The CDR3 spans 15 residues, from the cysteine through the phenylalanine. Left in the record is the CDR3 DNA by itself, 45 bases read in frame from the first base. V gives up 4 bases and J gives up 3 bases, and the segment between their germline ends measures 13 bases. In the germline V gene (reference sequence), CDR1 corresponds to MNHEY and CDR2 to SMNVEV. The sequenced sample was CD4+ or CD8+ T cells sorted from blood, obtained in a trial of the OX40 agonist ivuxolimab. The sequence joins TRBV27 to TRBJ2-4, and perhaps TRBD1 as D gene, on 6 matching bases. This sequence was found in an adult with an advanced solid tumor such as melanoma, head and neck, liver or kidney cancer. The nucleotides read TGTGCCAGCAGTTCCGGAATGGACAGCAAAAACATTCAGTACTTC. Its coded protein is CASSSGMDSKNIQYF.